Listed below are T cell receptor beta chains from one sample, sequenced in a study of spatial heterogeneity in lung cancer. TCRdb reanalysed the 5' RACE reads using MiXCR and keeps one entry per CDR3 protein. The repertoire has roughly 120,000 distinct CDR3 sequences, 12% of them found once; the top ten carry roughly 15%. Sequenced material: PBMCs, taken at follow-up. The receptor set was obtained from a male donor with early-stage non-small cell lung cancer. The CDR3 runs from the conserved cysteine through the conserved F or W. Fields, in order: CDR3 protein, V gene.

cdr3_aa: CASSEQGDQPQHF
v_call: TRBV5-5

cdr3_aa: CAISEGQGSYNEQFF
v_call: TRBV10-3

cdr3_aa: CASSRPLGVEQYF
v_call: TRBV12-3/TRBV12-4

cdr3_aa: CASSPPGGTGELFF
v_call: TRBV5-1

cdr3_aa: CASSGPRGIKMLAQLDTQYF
v_call: TRBV10-2

cdr3_aa: CASSPRDSSYEQYF
v_call: TRBV9

cdr3_aa: CSALTSGGYEQYF
v_call: TRBV20-1

cdr3_aa: CASSLMGGASEAFF
v_call: TRBV7-3

cdr3_aa: CSVSRQGTGLQFF
v_call: TRBV29-1

cdr3_aa: CASSYPSGGAGDTQYF
v_call: TRBV11-1

cdr3_aa: CSASSPGLAGGGMYF
v_call: TRBV20-1

cdr3_aa: CASSQGRSNLSGNTIYF
v_call: TRBV11-2

cdr3_aa: CASSHGTGKANEKLFF
v_call: TRBV5-1

cdr3_aa: CASSSTTDTQYF
v_call: TRBV7-9

cdr3_aa: CASSSSGSSNQPQHF
v_call: TRBV12-3/TRBV12-4